Described below is a single T cell receptor beta chain sequence and its context. The repertoire was sequenced with immunoSEQ multiplex PCR; TCRdb's copy has only in-frame clones and lacks some. Of some 190,000 clones in the sample, around 85% were seen once. Trimming removed 8 bases at V and 3 bases at J, with 14 bases between. In germline, CDR1 is MNHEY, CDR2 SVGAGI. The CDR3 contains 13 residues. This record belongs to a study of blood T cell repertoires in COVID-19. The TCR sequence derives from a woman aged 30 to 39 who had recovered from COVID-19. The specimen was PBMCs or T cells enriched from blood (not recorded which). The V gene is TRBV6-5, the J gene TRBJ2-7, with D uncertain. The CDR3 DNA reads TGTGCCAGCGGCCTTAGTCGGGTCTACGAGCAGTACTTC. This codes for CASGLSRVYEQYF.